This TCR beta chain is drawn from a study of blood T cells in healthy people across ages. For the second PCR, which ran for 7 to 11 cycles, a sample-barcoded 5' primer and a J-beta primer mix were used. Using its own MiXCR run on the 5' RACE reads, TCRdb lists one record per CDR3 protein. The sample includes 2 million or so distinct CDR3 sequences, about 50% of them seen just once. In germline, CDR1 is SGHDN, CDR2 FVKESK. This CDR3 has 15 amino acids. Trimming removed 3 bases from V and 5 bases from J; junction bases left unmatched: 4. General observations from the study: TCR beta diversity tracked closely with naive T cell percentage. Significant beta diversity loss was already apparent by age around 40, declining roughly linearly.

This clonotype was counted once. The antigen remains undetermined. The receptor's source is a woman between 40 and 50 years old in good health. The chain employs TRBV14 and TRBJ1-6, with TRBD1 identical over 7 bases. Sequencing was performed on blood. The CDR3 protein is CASSQEGANNSPLHF. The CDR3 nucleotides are TGTGCCAGCAGCCAGGAGGGGGCGAATAATTCACCCCTCCACTTT.